The 3 T cell receptor beta chains given below trace back to one sample, sequenced in a study of shared clonotypes between healthy human individuals. Repertoires were generated with immunoSEQ multiplex PCR, while TCRdb's copy carries only in-frame clones and drops some. The sample gives around 430,000 clones, roughly 83% of which show up once; around 14% is in the top ten. Material for sequencing was PBMCs. These receptors all stem from a woman aged 40 to 50 in good health. Some clones in this sample may be carry-over from other donors' samples.

V and J are TRBV25-1 and TRBJ1-2; D is undetermined. Germline CDR1 MGHDK, CDR2 SYGVNS. This CDR3 has 14 residues. V lost 6 bases, J lost 4 bases, and 15 bases lay in between. The CDR3 sequence is CASRPRGGVYGYTF. CDR3 nucleotides: TGTGCCAGCAGGCCGCGTGGTGGGGTCTATGGCTACACCTTC.

This clone has a count of ten or more. The chain joins TRBV18 to TRBJ1-5, with D perhaps TRBD1 (5 bases). V was cut by 2 bases and J by 3 bases, with 11 bases left in between. Germline V gives CDR1 KGHSH, CDR2 LQKENI. This CDR3 contains 15 residues. CDR3 DNA sequence: TGTGCCAGCTCACCATCGGCAGGGTACAATCAGCCCCAGCATTTT. As protein: CASSPSAGYNQPQHF.

This chain uses TRBV19 with TRBJ2-7; TRBD1 aligns across 7 bases. CDR3 length: 14 residues. Germline lookup yields CDR1 LNHDA and CDR2 SQIVND (reference sequence). V shed 1 base, J shed 5 bases, and the junction held 5 bases outside the gene matches. CDR3 coding DNA: TGTGCCAGTAGTATAGGACAGGGTGGCGACGAGCAGTACTTC. Protein sequence: CASSIGQGGDEQYF.